A single sample is the source of the 17 T cell receptor beta chains below, sequenced in a study of regulatory T cells in long-lasting Graves disease. Library construction for TCR beta used iRepertoire HTBI primers and Arm-PCR of CDR3 regions. TCRdb independently ran MiXCR on the multiplex PCR reads; one entry per CDR3 protein. The profile shows around 420,000 distinct CDR3 sequences, roughly 15% of them singletons. This sample's time point: newly diagnosed GD, antithyroid drugs for less than 3 months. Making the TCR library involved RNA that had been extracted from PBMCs. These data were likewise used in another study, on T cells in Graves' hyperthyroidism and ophthalmopathy.

The sequences come from peripheral blood mononuclear cells (PBMCs), collected at new diagnosis, from a patient treated with antithyroid drugs. The receptor source for this set is a woman aged 40-49 years with Graves disease.

This clonotype was counted at least ten times. DNA of the CDR3: TGTGCCAGCAGTTTTGGGGGGCGGGCCTACGAGCAGTACTTC. Protein sequence: CASSFGGRAYEQYF. The chain joins TRBV27 to TRBJ2-7; D may correspond to TRBD1 or TRBD2 (6 bases each). Germline V gives CDR1 MNHEY, CDR2 SMNVEV (reference sequence). V dropped 3 bases and J dropped 2 bases, with 11 bases sitting between them. The CDR3 runs 14 residues.

This clonotype was seen many times. V usage is TRBV3-1 and J usage is TRBJ2-1; TRBD1 matches 10 bases. CDR3 size: 15 residues. In germline, CDR1 is LGHDT, CDR2 YNNKEL (reference sequence). With V trimmed by 3 bases and J by 5 bases, 4 bases remained unmatched. The CDR3 spells CASSQPGQGDNEQFF. CDR3 in DNA: TGTGCCAGCAGCCAGCCCGGACAGGGGGACAATGAGCAGTTCTTC.

This clonotype was detected ten times or more. V usage is TRBV11-2 and J usage is TRBJ2-1; 10 positions agree with TRBD2. Germline assignment: CDR1 SGHAT and CDR2 FQNNGV. The CDR3 extends over 18 amino acids. The junction had 15 bases not matched to a gene; V was cut back by 5 bases and J by 5 bases. CDR3 DNA: TGTGCCAGCAGCCTAGCCCGGGTTACTAGCGGGAATCACAATGAGCAGTTCTTC. Protein sequence: CASSLARVTSGNHNEQFF.

This clonotype showed up many times. V gene TRBV12-3 or TRBV12-4 combines with J gene TRBJ2-1; 8 bases agree with TRBD2. The CDR3 extends over 14 amino acids. V lost 0 bases and J lost 10; bases outside the gene matches: 5. CDR3 residues: CASSLAQASGEQFF. The CDR3 nucleotides are TGTGCCAGCAGTTTAGCGCAGGCTAGCGGGGAGCAGTTCTTC.

Ten or more counts support this clonotype. The rearrangement uses TRBV19 and TRBJ1-5; 8 bases align to TRBD1. Germline V gene lookup returns CDR1 LNHDA and CDR2 SQIVND (reference sequence). Unmatched junction bases numbered 21, after V lost 3 bases and J lost 2 bases. This CDR3 is built from 21 residues. The CDR3 protein is CASSIAGLGTGPVVGNQPQHF. CDR3 DNA sequence: TGTGCCAGTAGTATTGCGGGGTTAGGGACAGGTCCGGTTGTGGGCAATCAGCCCCAGCATTTT.

The sample holds many counts of this clonotype. V and J are TRBV28 and TRBJ1-4; D is possibly TRBD1 (6 bases). Trimming took 2 bases from V and 6 from J, leaving 10 bases between them. The CDR3 extends over 14 amino acids. Germline assignment: CDR1 MDHEN and CDR2 SYDVKM. CDR3: CASSLAGEDEKLFF. The CDR3 DNA follows: TGTGCCAGCAGTTTAGCAGGGGAGGATGAAAAACTGTTTTTT.

This clonotype was observed many times. V usage is TRBV30 and J usage is TRBJ2-7, with a tentative D call TRBD1 (6 bases). The CDR3 consists of 15 residues. CDR1 and CDR2 (germline): GTSNPN, SVGIG (reference sequence). V was cut by 4 bases and J by 0 bases, with 16 bases left in between. This CDR3 reads CAWKPSTGSSYEQYF. The DNA of the CDR3 is TGTGCCTGGAAACCTTCGACAGGAAGCTCCTACGAGCAGTACTTC.

In this sample, this clonotype turned up many times. The chain links TRBV19 to TRBJ2-1; no reliable D call. Trimming removed 5 bases at V and 0 bases at J, with 11 bases between. CDR3 size: 15 residues. Germline V gene lookup returns CDR1 LNHDA and CDR2 SQIVND (reference sequence). The CDR3 loop reads CASSQIRSSYNEQFF. In DNA, the CDR3 is TGTGCCAGTAGTCAAATTCGAAGCTCCTACAATGAGCAGTTCTTC. The full variable domain, completed using reference TRBV19 and TRBJ2-1, is DGGITQSPKYLFRKEGQNVTLSCEQNLNHDAMYWYRQDPGQGLRLIYYSQIVNDFQKGDIAEGYSVSREKKESFPLTVTSAQKNPTAFYLCASSQIRSSYNEQFFGPGTRLTVL.

The table lists this clonotype with many counts. This rearrangement joins TRBV11-3 to TRBJ2-1, with D tentatively TRBD1 or TRBD2 (5 bases each). This CDR3 is 16 amino acids long. Germline loops: CDR1 SGHNT, CDR2 YENEEA. Trimming pared 0 bases from V and 0 bases from J, leaving 9 bases between. This chain's CDR3 is CASSLEWGPSYNEQFF. Written as DNA, the CDR3 is TGTGCCAGCAGCTTAGAATGGGGACCCTCCTACAATGAGCAGTTCTTC. The variable domain in full, with the rest retrieved from reference TRBV11-3 and TRBJ2-1, is EAGVVQSPRYKIIEKKQPVAFWCNPISGHNTLYWYLQNLGQGPELLIRYENEEAVDDSQLPKDRFSAERLKGVDSTLKIQPAELGDSAVYLCASSLEWGPSYNEQFFGPGTRLTVL.

This chain links TRBV12-5 with TRBJ2-7, with D perhaps TRBD1 (6 bases). Germline CDR1 is LGHNT and CDR2 is FRNRAP. The CDR3 is 15 amino acids. The V gene lost 2 bases and the J gene lost 4 bases, with 15 bases spanning the gap. This chain's CDR3 is CASGLSLGQGYEQYF. DNA for the CDR3: TGTGCTAGTGGTTTGTCCCTAGGGCAGGGGTACGAGCAGTACTTC.

This clonotype was seen at least ten times. V gene TRBV9 combines with J gene TRBJ2-2; 8 bases map to TRBD2. Germline assignment: CDR1 SGDLS and CDR2 YYNGEE. The CDR3 loop spans 16 amino acids. The V and J ends lost 0 bases and 4 bases, in that order; junction bases with no gene match: 5. The CDR3 spells CASSVAGLASTGELFF. CDR3 nucleotides: TGTGCCAGCAGCGTAGCAGGACTAGCAAGCACCGGGGAGCTGTTTTTT.

This clonotype was seen repeatedly, ten times or more. This rearrangement joins TRBV12-3 or TRBV12-4 to TRBJ2-2, with 9 bases matching TRBD2. Trimming cost V 2 bases and J 8 bases; bases outside gene matches: 12. This CDR3 is 17 amino acids long. The CDR3 sequence is CASSLFSGRPAGGELFF. The CDR3, as DNA: TGTGCCAGCAGTTTATTTAGCGGGAGACCCGCGGGTGGGGAGCTGTTTTTT.

This clonotype was counted only a few times. The V gene is TRBV24-1, the J gene TRBJ2-1; possibly TRBD2 for D (5 bases). V gave up 5 bases and J gave up 4 bases, with 5 bases separating them. The CDR3 is 12 amino acids. In germline, CDR1 is KGHDR, CDR2 SFDVKD. For the CDR3, the DNA is TGTGCCACCAGTGGAGGGTACAATGAGCAGTTCTTC. Translating it yields CATSGGYNEQFF.

The chain recombines TRBV20-1 with TRBJ1-5, with D uncertain. The CDR3 consists of 15 residues. The germline gives CDR1 DFQATT, CDR2 SNEGSKA (reference sequence). Trimming pared 3 bases from V and 0 bases from J, leaving 12 bases between. DNA for the CDR3: TGCAGTGCTAGTCTCTTCCAAAATAGCAATCAGCCCCAGCATTTT. Its protein product is CSASLFQNSNQPQHF.

This clonotype has a count of ten or more. The gene calls are TRBV6-1 and TRBJ2-7; the D gene is possibly TRBD2 (5 bases). V lost 2 bases to trimming and J lost 3 bases, with 14 bases between them. The CDR3 consists of 15 residues. CDR1 is MNHNS and CDR2 is SASEGT in the germline V gene. The CDR3 DNA sequence: TGTGCCAGCAGTGAACGCGGGCTTAGGGACTACGAGCAGTACTTC. Protein: CASSERGLRDYEQYF.

This clonotype was counted many times. The V gene is TRBV10-3, the J gene TRBJ2-7, with 11 nucleotides matching TRBD2. Germline trimming cut 3 bases from V and 3 bases from J; bases unmatched to any gene: 4. CDR3 size: 15 residues. Germline loops: CDR1 ENHRY, CDR2 SYGVKD. The CDR3 protein is CAISESGTSGYEQYF. Here the CDR3 DNA reads TGTGCCATCAGTGAATCCGGGACTAGCGGCTACGAGCAGTACTTC.

This chain joins TRBV4-1 and TRBJ1-4; the D is unclear. Between the trimmed V and J ends, which lost 6 bases and 0 bases, there was a span of 11 bases. From germline, CDR1 is MGHRA and CDR2 YSYEKL. This CDR3 contains 15 residues. The CDR3 loop reads CASRPPGATNEKLFF. CDR3 nucleotides: TGCGCCAGCAGGCCCCCGGGAGCAACTAATGAAAAACTGTTTTTT.